These T cell receptor beta chains were read from a single sample in a study of vaccination and CD4 T cells after COVID-19. TCRdb recomputed calls from the PCR reads with MiXCR, one row per CDR3 protein. The sample gives 6,000 to 8,500 distinct CDR3 sequences, about 59% of which show up once; 34% is in the top ten. These receptors' targets are unknown. Material: CD4+ T cells from blood, cultured in vitro. The receptors here all came from a human donor who had recovered from COVID-19. Each CDR3 is given with its conserved first and last residue. The D gene is left open where the match is weak. Clone sizes are given selectively: once, few, many, or a class where the clone is expanded.

j_gene | v_gene | d_gene | abundance | CDR3aa | CDR3nt
TRBJ1-5 | TRBV6-1 | - | - | CASTWAGGTSNQPQHF | TGTGCCAGCACTTGGGCAGGCGGAACTAGCAATCAGCCCCAGCATTTT
TRBJ1-1 | TRBV11-3 | - | - | CASSLESSGTEAFF | TGTGCCAGCAGCTTAGAATCCAGTGGCACTGAAGCTTTCTTT
TRBJ2-7 | TRBV2 | - | few | CASSRGEAFSSYEQYF | TGTGCCAGCAGCAGAGGAGAAGCGTTTAGCTCCTACGAGCAGTACTTC
TRBJ2-7 | TRBV6-1 | TRBD1 | - | CASSTGQGSYEQYF | TGTGCCAGCAGCACTGGACAGGGTTCCTACGAGCAGTACTTC
TRBJ2-3 | TRBV6-2/TRBV6-3 | - | medium-sized | CASSYWVDTQYF | TGTGCCAGCAGTTACTGGGTAGATACGCAGTATTTT
TRBJ2-7 | TRBV7-2 | - | - | CASSLLLAAYEQYF | TGTGCCAGCAGCTTACTTCTTGCGGCCTACGAGCAGTACTTC
TRBJ1-1 | TRBV5-8 | - | - | CASSLERVTEAFF | TGTGCCAGCAGCTTGGAGCGGGTCACTGAAGCTTTCTTT
TRBJ2-2 | TRBV20-1 | TRBD2 | few | CSARGTSGSFAGELFF | TGCAGTGCTAGAGGTACTAGCGGGAGTTTCGCCGGGGAGCTGTTTTTT
TRBJ2-7 | TRBV6-2/TRBV6-3 | TRBD2 | few | CASSSRGSSGAISYEQYF | TGTGCCAGCAGCTCACGGGGATCTAGCGGGGCGATCTCCTACGAGCAGTACTTC
TRBJ1-2 | TRBV6-2/TRBV6-3 | TRBD1 | - | CASRTTGGRYGYTF | TGTGCCAGCAGGACGACAGGGGGACGCTATGGCTACACCTTC
TRBJ2-2 | TRBV20-1 | - | - | CSARDRAVGTGELFF | TGCAGTGCTAGAGATAGGGCAGTTGGGACCGGGGAGCTGTTTTTT
TRBJ2-2 | TRBV7-2 | TRBD2 | - | CASSPSFSGRAGELFF | TGTGCCAGCAGCCCTTCTTTTAGCGGGAGGGCCGGGGAGCTGTTTTTT
TRBJ1-6 | TRBV4-2 | - | once | CASKSGAVGVNSPLHF | TGTGCCAGCAAGTCGGGGGCGGTGGGGGTTAATTCACCCCTCCACTTT
TRBJ2-7 | TRBV20-1 | - | few | CSALNPLGSGYEQYF | TGCAGTGCTCTGAACCCCTTAGGGAGCGGCTACGAGCAGTACTTC
TRBJ1-2 | TRBV6-1 | - | few | CASSEGLRSGYTF | TGTGCCAGCAGTGAGGGCCTGAGGTCTGGCTACACCTTC
TRBJ2-1 | TRBV5-1 | - | - | CASSLFGEGGYEQFF | TGCGCCAGCAGCTTGTTTGGGGAGGGGGGCTATGAGCAGTTCTTC
TRBJ2-5 | TRBV18 | - | - | CASSPPGHSRGETQYF | TGTGCCAGCTCACCGCCGGGACACTCACGAGGGGAGACCCAGTACTTC
TRBJ1-2 | TRBV11-3 | TRBD1 | few | CASSLGGRVYGYTF | TGTGCCAGCAGTTTAGGGGGCAGGGTCTATGGCTACACCTTC
TRBJ1-5 | TRBV7-2 | - | few | CASSLSAGSNQPQHF | TGTGCCAGCAGCTTATCGGCAGGGAGCAATCAGCCCCAGCATTTT
TRBJ2-5 | TRBV21-1 | - | - | CASSNLGTQYF | TGTGCCAGCAGCAACCTCGGGACCCAGTACTTC
TRBJ1-5 | TRBV6-1 | TRBD1 | - | CASSTGGTGGNQPQHF | TGTGCCAGCAGCACGGGGGGGACAGGGGGCAATCAGCCCCAGCATTTT
TRBJ2-7 | TRBV27 | TRBD1 | - | CASMRTGGKGGYEQYF | TGTGCCAGCATGAGGACAGGGGGCAAAGGAGGATACGAGCAGTACTTC